Following are 32 T cell receptor beta chains from one sample sequenced in a study of T cells in women clearing cervical HPV infection. Profiling relied on immunoSEQ multiplex PCR, and the TCRdb table lists in-frame clones only, not all of them. This table lists roughly 22,000 clones. Material for sequencing was blood buffy coat. The receptors were sampled from a woman aged 18-70 years with a cervical HPV16 infection that either progressed to CIN3+ or cleared (not recorded which).

CDR3 sequence reads: CASSLGGTGTGELFF. CDR3 DNA, as far as it was read: TGTGCCAGCAGCTTAGGTGGGACTGGCACCGGGGAG. The chain is built from TRBV11-3 and TRBJ2-2; tentative D call: TRBD2 (6 bases). The read ends 3 residues shy of where the CDR3 ends; the end is completed using the germline J gene. Germline values: CDR1 SGHNT, CDR2 YENEEA. V gave up 1 base and J gave up 4 bases, with 10 bases separating them. CDR3 length: 15 residues.

A note on this clone: The observed sequence ends 3 residues before the CDR3 terminus, with the missing tail filled in from the germline J gene. This chain joins TRBV5-1 and TRBJ1-2; 8 nucleotides agree with TRBD1. Germline lookup yields CDR1 SGHRS and CDR2 YFSETQ. The length of the CDR3 is 14 residues. With 2 bases clipped from V and 4 bases from J, the junction kept 4 bases outside the gene matches. The CDR3 DNA, read in part, is TGCGCCAGCAGCTTTCTACAGGGGGGCTATGGC. The encoded protein is CASSFLQGGYG. The CDR3 in full is CASSFLQGGYGYTF.

As for this clone: The missing CDR3 end, 3 residues past where the read stops, is filled in from the germline J gene. The chain employs TRBV7-9 and TRBJ1-4; no firm D call. The V end was cut by 5 bases, the J end by 7 bases, with 17 bases between. Germline assignment: CDR1 SEHNR and CDR2 FQNEAQ (reference sequence). The CDR3 contains 15 residues. The sequenced part of the CDR3 DNA is TGTGCCAGCAGCCGGACCAGCCAGCGGGGTGAAAAA. Translation gives CASSRTSQRGEK. The full CDR3 reads CASSRTSQRGEKLFF. Drawing the rest from reference TRBV7-9 and TRBJ1-4, the complete variable domain is DTGVSQNPRHKITKRGQNVTFRCDPISEHNRLYWYRQTLGQGPEFLTYFQNEAQLEKSRLLSDRFSAERPKGSFSTLEIQRTEQGDSAMYLCASSRTSQRGEKLFFGSGTQLSVL.

Turning to this clone: Coverage ceases 3 residues before the CDR3 finishes, and the germline J gene fills in the end. The chain links TRBV20-1 to TRBJ1-3, with 7 bases identical to TRBD1. This CDR3 comprises 12 residues. From germline, CDR1 is DFQATT and CDR2 SNEGSKA (reference sequence). V lost 5 bases, J lost 9 bases, and 7 bases stayed unmatched. The sequenced CDR3 bases are TGCAGTGCTCCAACAGGGGCGGGCACC. Protein: CSAPTGAGT. The complete CDR3 sequence is CSAPTGAGTIYF.

As concerns this clone: The observed sequence ends 3 residues before the CDR3 terminus, with the missing tail filled in from the germline J gene. The chain combines TRBV20-1 with TRBJ2-7, with D unresolved. The V and J ends lost 4 bases and 3 bases respectively, with 16 bases between them. Germline loops: CDR1 DFQATT, CDR2 SNEGSKA (reference sequence). This CDR3 has 14 residues. The DNA read from the CDR3 is TGCAGTGCTAAGGGTCCTGTGGCGAACTACGAG. This translates into CSAKGPVANYE. The entire CDR3 sequence reads CSAKGPVANYEQYF.

CDR3 DNA, as far as it was read: TGCAGCGTTGATTATCCAGGGGGCCAAGAGACC. This sequence encodes CSVDYPGGQET. The full CDR3 is CSVDYPGGQETQYF. This chain uses TRBV29-1 with TRBJ2-5, with 7 bases fitting TRBD1. The sequence runs out 3 residues before the end of the CDR3; the remainder is reconstructed from the germline J gene. J was trimmed by 1 base and V by 3 bases; bases with no gene match: 5. This CDR3 is 14 amino acids long. Germline CDR1 and CDR2: SQVTM and ANQGSEA.

Worth noting for this clone: The read terminates 3 residues before the CDR3 end, so the remaining end is supplied by the germline J gene. The rearrangement joins TRBV20-1 to TRBJ2-1, with 13 bases aligning to TRBD2. Looked up from germline, CDR1 is DFQATT and CDR2 is SNEGSKA (reference sequence). Germline trimming cut 5 bases from V and 3 bases from J; bases unmatched to any gene: 7. This CDR3 contains 16 residues. CDR3 DNA (partial): TGCAGTGCTCCCAGGACTAGCGGGAGAGTCTACAATGAG. This sequence encodes CSAPRTSGRVYNE. The full CDR3 protein reads CSAPRTSGRVYNEQFF.

Note on this clone: Read sequence stops 3 residues before the CDR3 end, and the germline J gene provides the missing end. V is TRBV19 and J is TRBJ2-7, with 7 bases matching TRBD2. Germline V gives CDR1 LNHDA, CDR2 SQIVND (reference sequence). The CDR3 consists of 17 residues. With 3 bases clipped from V and 0 bases from J, the junction kept 11 bases outside the gene matches. Incomplete CDR3 DNA: TGTGCCAGTAGTATTATGGCTAGCGGATCGAGCTCCTACGAG. Residues: CASSIMASGSSSYE. The complete CDR3 sequence is CASSIMASGSSSYEQYF.

Details on this clone: The read ends 3 residues early relative to the CDR3; the germline J gene fills the gap. The chain joins TRBV19 to TRBJ2-3; TRBD1 agrees at 7 bases. Losses at the gene ends were 5 bases for V and 1 base for J; bases not matched to a gene: 6. The CDR3 has 15 amino acids. The V gene's germline CDR1 is LNHDA and CDR2 SQIVND (reference sequence). The CDR3 sequence: CASSANRGGTDTQYF. The CDR3 DNA, read in part, is TGTGCCAGTAGTGCTAACAGGGGCGGCACAGATACG.

Comment on this clone: The read is 3 residues too short to cover the CDR3 end, so that end is filled in from the germline J gene. The rearrangement links TRBV20-1 to TRBJ1-1, with 7 bases that match TRBD1. Germline loops: CDR1 DFQATT, CDR2 SNEGSKA (reference sequence). The length of the CDR3 is 13 residues. With V trimmed by 6 bases and J by 7 bases, 11 bases remained unmatched. The covered CDR3 bases are TGCAGTGCCAGGACAGGTCCGGGCAGTGAA. Translation gives CSARTGPGSE. The whole CDR3 protein is CSARTGPGSEAFF.

In the case of this clone: The missing CDR3 end, 3 residues past where the read stops, is filled in from the germline J gene. V gene TRBV6-2 or TRBV6-3 combines with J gene TRBJ2-7, with 10 bases matching TRBD1. The V gene's germline CDR1 is MNHEY and CDR2 SVGEGT. The CDR3 has 15 amino acids. After removal of 2 bases from V and 3 bases from J, the junction contained 4 bases not matched to a gene. CDR3 amino acids: CASSYAGQGIYEQYF. The CDR3 bases that were read are TGTGCCAGCAGTTACGCGGGACAGGGGATCTACGAG.

Notes on this clone: The CDR3 end is not reached by the read, which stops 3 residues before it; the germline J gene fills it in. The chain links TRBV29-1 to TRBJ2-1; no firm D call. This CDR3 region has 11 residues. Trimming left V 6 bases short and J 6 bases short, with 9 bases between. CDR1 and CDR2 from the germline V gene are SQVTM and ANQGSEA. CDR3 DNA (partial): TGCAGCGTGCTTTCTAGCAATGAG. Amino acid sequence: CSVLSSNE. The CDR3 in its entirety is CSVLSSNEQFF.

The sequenced CDR3 bases are TGCGCCAGCAGCTTGGGGGAGGGGACTGAA. It is translated as CASSLGEGTE. The CDR3 in full is CASSLGEGTEAFF. The chain recombines TRBV5-1 with TRBJ1-1; tentatively, D is TRBD1 (5 bases). The read terminates 3 residues ahead of where the CDR3 ends, so the germline J gene completes it. V dropped 0 bases and J dropped 5 bases, with 8 bases sitting between them. This CDR3 comprises 13 residues. The germline CDR1 and CDR2 sequences are SGHRS and YFSETQ.

Notes on this clone: The read ends 3 residues shy of where the CDR3 ends; the end is completed using the germline J gene. The gene calls are TRBV6-1 and TRBJ1-5; D is unclear. The V end was cut by 1 base, the J end by 5 bases, with 9 bases between. Germline CDR1 reads MNHNS; CDR2 reads SASEGT. This CDR3 comprises 14 residues. The CDR3 DNA, read in part, is TGTGCCAGCAGTGAAGACACAGAACATCAGCCC. This gives the protein CASSEDTEHQP. The full CDR3 protein reads CASSEDTEHQPQHF.

To note about this clone: The sequenced fragment ends 3 residues before the CDR3 boundary, so the rest is inferred from the germline J gene. The chain links TRBV6-2 or TRBV6-3 to TRBJ2-2, with TRBD1 identical over 9 bases. The CDR3 consists of 14 residues. CDR1 and CDR2 from the germline V gene are MNHEY and SVGEGT. CDR3 amino acids: CASSKQGAGDELFF. The part of the CDR3 DNA that was read is TGTGCCAGCAGCAAACAGGGGGCCGGGGACGAG.

This clone is medium-sized by frequency. The read comes to an end 3 residues before the CDR3 does, leaving the germline J gene to fill in the end. This sequence joins TRBV20-1 and TRBJ1-4; 10 nucleotides align to TRBD1. Germline CDR1 is DFQATT and CDR2 is SNEGSKA (reference sequence). The CDR3 is made up of 11 amino acids. The CDR3 reads CSARTGGGLFF. The part of the CDR3 DNA that was read is TGCAGTGCAAGGACAGGGGGGGGA.

Of note for this clone: The read terminates 3 residues ahead of where the CDR3 ends, so the germline J gene completes it. The chain is built from TRBV30 and TRBJ2-3; no clear D. Trimming removed 0 bases from V and 4 bases from J, with 8 bases in between. The CDR3 extends over 13 amino acids. Germline V gives CDR1 GTSNPN, CDR2 SVGIG (reference sequence). The CDR3 reads CAWSVRVPDTQYF. The covered CDR3 bases are TGTGCCTGGAGTGTAAGGGTCCCAGATACG.

Details on this clone: Sequencing ends 3 residues short of the CDR3 end; the germline J gene provides the rest. This chain joins TRBV20-1 and TRBJ1-1; unclear D gene. This CDR3 region has 17 residues. The V end lost 0 bases, the J end lost 0 bases, and 17 bases lay between the germline ends. Germline V gives CDR1 DFQATT, CDR2 SNEGSKA (reference sequence). The sequenced CDR3 bases are TGCAGTGCTAGAGATATGAGGGCAGCCAGAATGAACACTGAA. Protein sequence: CSARDMRAARMNTE. In full, the CDR3 is CSARDMRAARMNTEAFF.

Regarding this clone: The read ends 3 residues early relative to the CDR3; the germline J gene fills the gap. The chain carries TRBV18 and TRBJ2-7, with D tentatively TRBD1 (6 bases). Trimming left V 6 bases short and J 2 bases short, with 23 bases between. CDR1 is KGHSH and CDR2 is LQKENI in the germline V gene. The CDR3 consists of 17 residues. The sequenced part of the CDR3 DNA is TGTGCCAGCTCCGAAATGGCTTTGGGGGCAGGCCCCTACGAG. Protein sequence: CASSEMALGAGPYE. The entire CDR3 is CASSEMALGAGPYEQYF.

As concerns this clone: The CDR3 is cut off 3 residues early in the read; its end comes from the germline J gene. The chain recombines TRBV7-9 with TRBJ2-1, with 10 nucleotides matching TRBD2. V dropped 5 bases and J dropped 6; count of bases not matched to a gene: 7. The CDR3 extends over 15 amino acids. Per germline, CDR1 SEHNR and CDR2 FQNEAQ (reference sequence). The CDR3 sequence: CASSPTSGKANEQFF. CDR3 DNA, as far as it was read: TGTGCCAGCAGCCCCACTAGCGGGAAAGCCAATGAG.

Remarks on this clone: The missing CDR3 end, 3 residues past where the read stops, is filled in from the germline J gene. V and J are TRBV14 and TRBJ1-2; D is ambiguous. V lost 0 bases and J lost 4, with 12 bases in between. CDR3 length: 15 residues. Germline V gene sequence: CDR1 SGHDN, CDR2 FVKESK. Here the CDR3 reads CASSQDRGALYGYTF. The part of the CDR3 DNA that was read is TGTGCCAGCAGCCAAGATCGGGGAGCACTCTATGGC. Combining the CDR3 with reference TRBV14 and TRBJ1-2 gives the whole variable domain EAGVTQFPSHSVIEKGQTVTLRCDPISGHDNLYWYRRVMGKEIKFLLHFVKESKQDESGMPNNRFLAERTGGTYSTLKVQPAELEDSGVYFCASSQDRGALYGYTFGSGTRLTVV.

On this clone itself: The read falls 3 residues short of the CDR3 end, and the missing part is taken from the germline J gene. The chain carries TRBV5-3 and TRBJ2-1, with TRBD1 identical over 8 bases. TRBV5-3 is marked as an open reading frame, function uncertain. The CDR3 loop spans 19 amino acids. Trimming took 2 bases from V and 2 from J; bases not matched to a gene: 15. Partial CDR3 DNA: TGTGCCAGAAGCTTTCCGGGACAGGCCACCAGGGGTACCTACAATGAG. This codes for CARSFPGQATRGTYNE. The entire CDR3 protein is CARSFPGQATRGTYNEQFF.

Points on this clone: The sequence runs out 3 residues before the end of the CDR3; the remainder is reconstructed from the germline J gene. V usage is TRBV7-6 and J usage is TRBJ2-7; perhaps TRBD1 as D (5 bases). Looked up from germline, CDR1 is SGHVS and CDR2 is FNYEAQ. The germline V and J ends were trimmed by 3 bases and 5 bases, with 14 bases remaining between them. This CDR3 region has 14 residues. The CDR3 sequence: CASSFNTGWDEQYF. The CDR3 bases that were read are TGTGCCAGCAGCTTTAACACAGGCTGGGACGAG.

Of note for this clone: The read gets to within 3 residues of the CDR3 end, and the germline J gene fills in the rest. The gene calls are TRBV5-4 and TRBJ2-1; 7 positions match TRBD2. Germline CDR1 SGHNT, CDR2 YYREEE (reference sequence). The CDR3 extends over 13 amino acids. V was pared by 2 bases and J by 8 bases, with 4 bases of the junction left unmatched. The covered CDR3 bases are TGTGCCAGCAGCTTTGCGGGAGCACATGAG. It is translated as CASSFAGAHE. The full CDR3 sequence reads CASSFAGAHEQFF.

In regard to this clone: The missing CDR3 end, 3 residues past where the read stops, is filled in from the germline J gene. This rearrangement joins TRBV18 to TRBJ2-1, with D unresolved. The V gene lost 8 bases and the J gene lost 1 base, with 12 bases spanning the gap. The CDR3 totals 14 residues. Germline-derived CDR1 and CDR2 are KGHSH and LQKENI. The DNA read from the CDR3 is TGTGCCAGCCCATCGGCTAGATCCTACAATGAG. Translating gives CASPSARSYNE. The entire CDR3 sequence reads CASPSARSYNEQFF.

The CDR3 here is CASSQEAWTGSYEQYF. The covered CDR3 bases are TGTGCCAGCAGCCAAGAAGCCTGGACAGGTTCCTACGAG. The rearrangement links TRBV14 to TRBJ2-7; 7 positions agree with TRBD1. Read data end 3 residues before the CDR3 end; the end is taken from the germline J gene. V lost 0 bases to trimming and J lost 1 base; unmatched junction nucleotides: 6. The CDR3 loop spans 16 amino acids. Germline CDR1 is SGHDN and CDR2 is FVKESK.

Details on this clone: The read finishes 3 residues shy of the CDR3 end, and the germline J gene is used to complete it. The chain recombines TRBV2 with TRBJ2-3; perhaps TRBD1 as D (6 bases). Trimming took off 4 bases at V and 2 bases at J, with 13 bases between the two ends. This CDR3 is built from 15 residues. CDR1 SNHLY and CDR2 FYNNEI come from the germline V gene. The CDR3 here is CASSVQGQNTDTQYF. CDR3 DNA, as far as it was read: TGTGCCAGCAGTGTACAGGGACAAAACACAGATACG.

Concerning this clone itself: The read ends 3 residues shy of where the CDR3 ends; the end is completed using the germline J gene. The chain is built from TRBV20-1 and TRBJ2-7, with 14 nucleotides matching TRBD2. Trimming cost V 0 bases and J 3 bases; bases outside gene matches: 1. CDR3 length: 15 amino acids. CDR1 DFQATT and CDR2 SNEGSKA come from the germline V gene (reference sequence). The sequenced CDR3 bases are TGCAGTGCTAGAGATGGGACTAGCGGGAGCTACGAG. Translation gives CSARDGTSGSYE. The full CDR3 reads CSARDGTSGSYEQYF.

The part of the CDR3 DNA that was read is TGTGCCTGGAGTGTACGCGGGACTACAGATACG. This codes for CAWSVRGTTDT. The CDR3 reads in full as CAWSVRGTTDTQYF. V and J are TRBV30 and TRBJ2-3, with D possibly matching TRBD2 (6 bases). The sequenced fragment ends 3 residues before the CDR3 boundary, so the rest is inferred from the germline J gene. Germline CDR1 GTSNPN, CDR2 SVGIG (reference sequence). Trimming pared 0 bases from V and 3 bases from J, leaving 10 bases between. The CDR3 length is 14 residues.

As concerns this clone: The CDR3 end is not reached by the read, which stops 3 residues before it; the germline J gene fills it in. V and J are TRBV19 and TRBJ2-1; TRBD1 agrees at 8 bases. Trimming took 3 bases from V and 1 from J; bases not matched to a gene: 2. This CDR3 region has 15 residues. Germline V gene lookup returns CDR1 LNHDA and CDR2 SQIVND (reference sequence). The CDR3 bases that were read are TGTGCCAGTAGTATCCGACAGGGGTCCTACAATGAG. Amino acids: CASSIRQGSYNE. The CDR3 as a whole reads CASSIRQGSYNEQFF.

Turning to this clone: The read gets to within 3 residues of the CDR3 end, and the germline J gene fills in the rest. The chain recombines TRBV5-1 with TRBJ1-4; maybe TRBD1 (6 bases). This CDR3 is 14 amino acids long. Germline assignment: CDR1 SGHRS and CDR2 YFSETQ. With 4 bases removed from V and 3 bases from J, the gap between germline ends came to 10 bases. The CDR3 sequence is CASSIQGPNEKLFF. CDR3 DNA, as far as it was read: TGCGCCAGCAGCATACAGGGCCCTAATGAAAAA.

CDR3 DNA, as far as it was read: TGTGCCAGCAGGGAGGGACTAGTTGATGAG. It yields the protein CASREGLVDE. In full, the CDR3 is CASREGLVDEQFF. V usage is TRBV2 and J usage is TRBJ2-1, with 8 bases aligning to TRBD2. The sequenced fragment ends 3 residues before the CDR3 boundary, so the rest is inferred from the germline J gene. Per germline, CDR1 SNHLY and CDR2 FYNNEI. The V segment lost 6 bases and the J segment 8 bases; nucleotides outside the gene matches: 6. CDR3 length equals 13 residues.